This T cell receptor beta chain was captured by sequencing in a study of PD-1 blockade in classical Hodgkin lymphoma. This CDR3 spans 14 amino acids. J was trimmed by 4 bases and V by 3 bases; bases with no gene match: 7. In germline, CDR1 is SGDLS, CDR2 YYNGEE. Comment on this clone: What it binds is unknown.

Autologous stem cell transplantation was followed by relapse in every patient, and brentuximab vedotin exposure varied. Study results and caveats: Complete responders possessed baseline diversity comparable to newly diagnosed patients.

The repertoire was sequenced with immunoSEQ multiplex PCR; TCRdb's copy has only in-frame clones and lacks some. This table has 100,000 or so clones, around 89% appearing once. The sequence derives from a human donor with classical Hodgkin lymphoma. The chain recombines TRBV9 with TRBJ2-7; TRBD2 matches 7 bases. Sequencing was performed on peripheral blood mononuclear cells (PBMCs), taken before the second cycle of nivolumab. Written as DNA, the CDR3 is TGTGCCAGCAGCGGCAGTGGGGGGGTGTACGAGCAGTACTTC. Translated: CASSGSGGVYEQYF.